Detailed here is one T cell receptor beta chain. The sample is drawn from a study of T cell changes during pregnancy in multiple sclerosis. Here immunoSEQ multiplex PCR was the method, and the copy in TCRdb shows in-frame clones only, minus some. This sample carries tens of thousands of clones, about 90% of them seen once, and the ten largest clones take 0.9%. The J segment lost 4 bases and the V segment lost 0 bases, leaving 6 bases of the junction unmatched. In germline, CDR1 is SGHRS, CDR2 YFSETQ. The CDR3 runs to 16 residues. Source: CD4+ T cells from peripheral blood mononuclear cells, taken after pregnancy. The chain combines TRBV5-1 with TRBJ2-1; 8 bases map to TRBD2. This TCR came from a female donor with multiple sclerosis, enrolled in a pregnancy study. The CDR3 here is CASSLAVAGPYNEQFF. CDR3 in DNA: TGCGCCAGCAGCTTGGCCGTAGCGGGACCTTACAATGAGCAGTTCTTC. The full variable domain, rest sourced from reference TRBV5-1 and TRBJ2-1, is KAGVTQTPRYLIKTRGQQVTLSCSPISGHRSVSWYQQTPGQGLQFLFEYFSETQRNKGNFPGRFSGRQFSNSRSEMNVSTLELGDSALYLCASSLAVAGPYNEQFFGPGTRLTVL.